Below, 22 T cell receptor beta chains from the same sample are listed, as sequenced in a study of CD8+ T cells in alopecia areata. Reverse transcription of extracted RNA yielded cDNA, which provided the sequencing template. Method: immunoSEQ multiplex PCR; TCRdb's copy keeps in-frame clones and lacks some. The table lists some 95,000 clones, 40% to 45% of them singletons. Sequencing input: CD4+ T cells sorted from blood. The receptors derive from a human donor with alopecia areata.

The J gene is TRBJ1-2, the V gene TRBV14; tentative D call: TRBD1 (5 bases). V dropped 3 bases and J dropped 8 bases, with 10 bases sitting between them. This CDR3 spans 12 amino acids. CDR1 and CDR2 (germline): SGHDN, FVKESK. CDR3 loop: CASSHTTVGYTF. CDR3 coding DNA: TGTGCCAGCAGCCATACGACAGTGGGCTACACCTTC. Full variable domain (rest looked up from reference TRBV14 and TRBJ1-2): EAGVTQFPSHSVIEKGQTVTLRCDPISGHDNLYWYRRVMGKEIKFLLHFVKESKQDESGMPNNRFLAERTGGTYSTLKVQPAELEDSGVYFCASSHTTVGYTFGSGTRLTVV.

This clone was picked up one time. The chain combines TRBV6-5 with TRBJ1-2; D call uncertain. V lost 6 bases and J 4 bases, leaving 9 bases between the germline ends. Germline V lookup: CDR1 MNHEY, CDR2 SVGAGI. The CDR3 extends over 12 amino acids. The CDR3 region has the DNA TGTGCCAGCAGGATAGGGTCCTATGGCTACACCTTC. Its protein product is CASRIGSYGYTF.

This clone appeared a single time. The rearrangement uses TRBV30 and TRBJ2-3; TRBD1 matches at 9 bases. In germline, CDR1 is GTSNPN, CDR2 SVGIG (reference sequence). V dropped 2 bases and J dropped 6; count of bases not matched to a gene: 12. This CDR3 is built from 16 residues. The CDR3 reads CAWSTSGQGVSDTQYF. As DNA, the CDR3 is TGTGCCTGGAGTACTTCGGGACAGGGTGTTTCGGATACGCAGTATTTT.

The gene calls are TRBV30 and TRBJ2-5; 13 positions agree with TRBD2. V was clipped by 1 base and J by 9 bases; unmatched bases: 5. The CDR3 consists of 14 residues. Looked up from germline, CDR1 is GTSNPN and CDR2 is SVGIG (reference sequence). CDR3 coding DNA: TGTGCCTGGAGTGGACTAGCGGGGGGTGCTGCCCAGTACTTC. Protein: CAWSGLAGGAAQYF.

This rearrangement joins TRBV2 to TRBJ2-1, with a possible D match to TRBD1 (5 bases). Germline CDR1 reads SNHLY; CDR2 reads FYNNEI. The CDR3 is 15 residues long. V was clipped by 6 bases and J by 3 bases, with 15 bases between them. CDR3 sequence reads: CASRNSQGVYNEQFF. The CDR3 nucleotides read TGTGCCAGCAGGAACTCTCAAGGGGTCTACAATGAGCAGTTCTTC.

This clone came up a few times. The same CDR3 arises from other DNA sequences in this sample as well. V is TRBV29-1 and J is TRBJ1-1; D not certain. The germline CDR1 and CDR2 sequences are SQVTM and ANQGSEA. Trimming pared 6 bases from V and 2 bases from J, leaving 4 bases between. The CDR3 is 10 amino acids. The CDR3 here is CSVLNTEAFF. CDR3 sequence (DNA): TGCAGCGTGCTCAACACTGAAGCTTTCTTT.

The chain has TRBV2 and TRBJ2-7, with D uncertain. With 6 bases removed from V and 2 bases from J, the gap between germline ends came to 11 bases. This CDR3 has 13 amino acids. Germline CDR1 is SNHLY and CDR2 is FYNNEI. DNA of the CDR3: TGTGCCAGCAGGGTGGAGTCCACCTACGAGCAGTACTTC. Translating it yields CASRVESTYEQYF.

In nucleotides, the CDR3 is TGCAGCGTTGAAGACCATTCCCGGGCGCTGTTCTTC. The encoded protein is CSVEDHSRALFF. The chain employs TRBV29-1 and TRBJ2-1; D remains ambiguous. The germline V and J ends were trimmed by 0 bases and 15 bases, with 15 bases remaining between them. The length of the CDR3 is 12 residues. The V gene's germline CDR1 is SQVTM and CDR2 ANQGSEA.

This rearrangement joins TRBV29-1 to TRBJ2-5; 7 bases fit TRBD1. This CDR3 spans 14 amino acids. J was trimmed by 7 bases and V by 6 bases; bases with no gene match: 14. Per the germline V gene, CDR1 is SQVTM and CDR2 is ANQGSEA. CDR3 coding DNA: TGCAGCGTCCTGGGGACAGAAGTTACCCGGACCCAGTACTTC. As protein: CSVLGTEVTRTQYF. The variable domain in full, completed from reference TRBV29-1 and TRBJ2-5, reads SAVISQKPSRDICQRGTSLTIQCQVDSQVTMMFWYRQQPGQSLTLIATANQGSEATYESGFVIDKFPISRPNLTFSTLTVSNMSPEDSSIYLCSVLGTEVTRTQYFGPGTRLLVL.

This clone was counted a few times. The chain joins TRBV14 to TRBJ1-6; D is unclear. Between the trimmed V and J ends, which lost 2 bases and 7 bases, there was a span of 6 bases. This CDR3 region has 13 residues. In germline, CDR1 is SGHDN, CDR2 FVKESK. In DNA, the CDR3 is TGTGCCAGCAGCCAACAGATGAATTCACCCCTCCACTTT. Translation gives CASSQQMNSPLHF.

This clone was seen only a few times. This sequence joins TRBV7-9 and TRBJ2-7; D uncertain. V dropped 1 base and J dropped 6 bases, with 10 bases sitting between them. This CDR3 has 13 amino acids. The germline V gene has CDR1 SEHNR and CDR2 FQNEAQ (reference sequence). The CDR3 is CASSLEEKTEQYF. As DNA, the CDR3 is TGTGCCAGCAGCTTAGAGGAGAAAACCGAGCAGTACTTC.

The chain couples TRBV29-1 to TRBJ2-3; weak D call: TRBD2 (5 bases). Germline CDR1 SQVTM, CDR2 ANQGSEA. V was cut by 4 bases and J by 4 bases, with 9 bases left in between. The CDR3 runs to 12 residues. The CDR3 loop reads CSVGVEADTQYF. Written as DNA, the CDR3 is TGCAGCGTTGGAGTGGAGGCAGATACGCAGTATTTT.

This clone came up a few times. The chain carries TRBV30 and TRBJ2-7, with 7 nucleotides matching TRBD2. The germline V gene encodes CDR1 GTSNPN and CDR2 SVGIG (reference sequence). V trimming: 0 bases; J trimming: 12 bases; junction bases outside the gene matches: 5. CDR3 length: 11 residues. Here the CDR3 DNA reads TGTGCCTGGAGTGTGGCGGGAGCTCCGTACTTC. It codes for CAWSVAGAPYF.

The rearrangement joins TRBV30 to TRBJ1-6; unclear D gene. The germline CDR1 and CDR2 sequences are GTSNPN and SVGIG (reference sequence). There are 13 residues in the CDR3. V shed 4 bases and J shed 8 bases, with 12 bases lying between them. Here the CDR3 reads CAWTSSLDSPLHF. Here the CDR3 DNA reads TGTGCCTGGACTAGCTCGCTGGATTCACCCCTCCACTTT.

The gene calls are TRBV29-1 and TRBJ2-3, with a possible D match to TRBD2 (5 bases). Trimming took 6 bases from V and 13 from J, leaving 17 bases between them. Germline lookup yields CDR1 SQVTM and CDR2 ANQGSEA. The CDR3 is 11 amino acids. CDR3 bases: TGCAGCGTGGACTTAGCCGAAGTCGAGTATTTT. This encodes CSVDLAEVEYF.

This clone was seen only a few times. The gene calls are TRBV29-1 and TRBJ2-3; 9 bases are shared with TRBD2. J lost 6 bases, V lost 4 bases, and 8 bases had no gene match. Germline V gene data show CDR1 as SQVTM and CDR2 as ANQGSEA. CDR3 length: 14 residues. The CDR3 spells CSVGPRLAADTQYF. The DNA of the CDR3 is TGCAGCGTTGGACCGAGACTAGCGGCCGATACGCAGTATTTT.

The chain uses TRBV23-1 and TRBJ2-2, with no clear D. TRBV23-1 is annotated as an ORF whose role is uncertain. Deletions cut 4 bases from V and 7 bases from J, with 10 bases between. CDR3 length: 13 amino acids. CDR3 DNA: TGCGCCAGCAGTCTGCAGACTGGCGGGGAGCTGTTTTTT. It is translated as CASSLQTGGELFF.

This clone was counted a few times. This sequence joins TRBV29-1 and TRBJ2-3, with 7 bases identical to TRBD1. Germline CDR1 and CDR2: SQVTM and ANQGSEA. The CDR3 is 14 residues long. V trimming: 7 bases; J trimming: 4 bases; junction bases outside the gene matches: 11. This CDR3 is CSGMGTVGADTQYF. The CDR3 bases are TGCAGCGGTATGGGGACAGTTGGGGCAGATACGCAGTATTTT.

This chain connects TRBV28 to TRBJ2-5; a weak D match, TRBD2 (5 bases). Trimming cost V 7 bases and J 4 bases, with 13 bases left between them. Germline loops: CDR1 MDHEN, CDR2 SYDVKM. The length of the CDR3 is 13 residues. For the CDR3, the DNA is TGTGCCAGCACAAGCTCGGGGAGAGAGACCCAGTACTTC. Amino acid sequence: CASTSSGRETQYF.

The table lists this clone with a few counts. The chain recombines TRBV7-3 with TRBJ2-6, with 11 bases identical to TRBD1. J gave up 1 base and V 4 bases, and 3 bases lay outside the gene matches. The CDR3 is 17 residues long. CDR1 SGHTA and CDR2 FQGTGA come from the germline V gene. CDR3 nucleotide sequence: TGTGCCAGCAGCTCAGGACAGGGGGCGTCTGGGGCCAACGTCCTGACTTTC. Its protein product is CASSSGQGASGANVLTF. Together with reference TRBV7-3 and TRBJ2-6, the CDR3 gives the full variable domain: GAGVSQTPSNKVTEKGKYVELRCDPISGHTALYWYRQSLGQGPEFLIYFQGTGAADDSGLPNDRFFAVRPEGSVSTLKIQRTERGDSAVYLCASSSGQGASGANVLTFGAGSRLTVL.

The chain has TRBV10-1 and TRBJ2-2; no definite D call. V lost 2 bases, J lost 1 base, and 2 bases lay in between. The CDR3 contains 13 residues. Per the germline V gene, CDR1 is WNHNN and CDR2 is SYGVQD (reference sequence). The CDR3 reads CASSELNTGELFF. The CDR3 nucleotides are TGCGCCAGCAGTGAGCTGAACACCGGGGAGCTGTTTTTT.

This clone has just a few counts. This sequence joins TRBV29-1 and TRBJ2-1; D may be TRBD1 (6 bases). The V end lost 2 bases, the J end lost 5 bases, and 16 bases lay between the germline ends. Looked up from germline, CDR1 is SQVTM and CDR2 is ANQGSEA. The CDR3 has 15 residues. Here the CDR3 DNA reads TGCAGCGTTGAACGAACAGGGTATAGTAACAATGAGCAGTTCTTC. It specifies CSVERTGYSNNEQFF.